These T cell receptor beta chains were read from a single sample in a study of PD-1 blockade in classical Hodgkin lymphoma. TCRdb's table, derived via immunoSEQ multiplex PCR, lists solely in-frame clones and lacks some. The sample holds around 25,000 clones; more than 80% are singletons and the top ten take over 2%. Here the sequenced sample was CD4+ T cells from blood, taken before the fourth cycle of nivolumab. These receptors were obtained from a human donor with classical Hodgkin lymphoma. Both conserved end residues are part of each CDR3. A D gene is named only where the DNA matches it firmly. Some rows mark clone size as missing; the rest say once, few, many or name a class of expanded clone.

clone_size: NA; d_call: TRBD1; j_call: TRBJ2-4; v_call: TRBV5-1; cdr3_aa: CASSKQTGGLGAGNIQYF; cdr3_nt: TGCGCCAGCAGCAAACAAACAGGGGGCTTAGGTGCGGGAAACATTCAGTACTTC
clone_size: once; d_call: NA; j_call: TRBJ2-7; v_call: TRBV5-5; cdr3_aa: CASSRIGGYYEQYF; cdr3_nt: TGTGCCAGCAGCCGGATCGGCGGGTACTACGAGCAGTACTTC
clone_size: NA; d_call: NA; j_call: TRBJ1-5; v_call: TRBV7-9; cdr3_aa: CASSLEGEQPQHF; cdr3_nt: TGTGCCAGCAGCTTAGAGGGCGAGCAGCCCCAGCATTTT
clone_size: NA; d_call: TRBD2; j_call: TRBJ2-1; v_call: TRBV30; cdr3_aa: CAWSVGLKGTSGRAGANEQFF; cdr3_nt: TGTGCCTGGAGTGTGGGCCTAAAGGGGACTAGCGGGAGGGCCGGGGCCAATGAGCAGTTCTTC
clone_size: NA; d_call: TRBD2; j_call: TRBJ2-5; v_call: TRBV5-1; cdr3_aa: CATRGSAGETQYF; cdr3_nt: TGCGCCACCCGGGGCTCAGCGGGGGAGACCCAGTACTTC
clone_size: NA; d_call: NA; j_call: TRBJ1-1; v_call: TRBV10-1; cdr3_aa: CASSEYRMRTEAFF; cdr3_nt: TGCGCCAGCAGTGAGTACCGGATGAGGACTGAAGCTTTCTTT
clone_size: NA; d_call: TRBD2; j_call: TRBJ2-5; v_call: TRBV29-1; cdr3_aa: CSVHIGRSQETQYF; cdr3_nt: TGCAGCGTTCATATCGGGAGGTCCCAAGAGACCCAGTACTTC
clone_size: NA; d_call: TRBD2; j_call: TRBJ2-3; v_call: TRBV6-6; cdr3_aa: CASSLLAETDTQYF; cdr3_nt: TGTGCCAGCAGTTTACTAGCGGAAACAGATACGCAGTATTTT
clone_size: NA; d_call: NA; j_call: TRBJ2-2; v_call: TRBV18; cdr3_aa: CASSLTSGSQNTGELFF; cdr3_nt: TGTGCCAGCTCACTGACGTCGGGTAGCCAGAACACCGGGGAGCTGTTTTTT
clone_size: NA; d_call: TRBD1; j_call: TRBJ2-7; v_call: TRBV29-1; cdr3_aa: CSVEGQGASEQYF; cdr3_nt: TGCAGCGTTGAGGGACAGGGGGCAAGCGAGCAGTACTTC
clone_size: NA; d_call: NA; j_call: TRBJ2-1; v_call: TRBV4-1; cdr3_aa: CASSDQGGEQFF; cdr3_nt: TGCGCCAGCAGCGATCAGGGAGGTGAGCAGTTCTTC
clone_size: NA; d_call: NA; j_call: TRBJ2-7; v_call: TRBV27; cdr3_aa: CASSSSGFYEQYF; cdr3_nt: TGTGCCAGCAGTTCCTCCGGATTTTACGAGCAGTACTTC
clone_size: NA; d_call: TRBD1; j_call: TRBJ2-7; v_call: TRBV5-8; cdr3_aa: CASSLPGTGTYEQYF; cdr3_nt: TGTGCCAGTAGCTTGCCCGGGACAGGTACCTACGAGCAGTACTTC
clone_size: NA; d_call: TRBD2; j_call: TRBJ2-7; v_call: TRBV7-6; cdr3_aa: CASSTRTSGSFYEQYF; cdr3_nt: TGTGCCAGCAGCACCCGGACTAGCGGGAGCTTTTACGAGCAGTACTTC
clone_size: NA; d_call: NA; j_call: TRBJ1-1; v_call: TRBV13; cdr3_aa: CASSLSVNAFF; cdr3_nt: TGTGCCAGCAGCTTGAGTGTTAACGCTTTCTTT
clone_size: NA; d_call: NA; j_call: TRBJ1-6; v_call: TRBV2; cdr3_aa: CASNEQGTGYNSPLHF; cdr3_nt: TGTGCCAGCAATGAACAGGGAACCGGTTATAATTCACCCCTCCACTTT
clone_size: NA; d_call: NA; j_call: TRBJ2-3; v_call: TRBV29-1; cdr3_aa: CSADRDNTDTQYF; cdr3_nt: TGCAGCGCTGACCGGGACAACACAGATACGCAGTATTTT
clone_size: few; d_call: NA; j_call: TRBJ1-1; v_call: TRBV5-1; cdr3_aa: CASSLQPGNTEAFF; cdr3_nt: TGCGCCAGCAGCTTGCAACCTGGAAACACTGAAGCTTTCTTT
clone_size: NA; d_call: NA; j_call: TRBJ2-2; v_call: TRBV5-1; cdr3_aa: CASSLALGTSNTGELFF; cdr3_nt: TGCGCCAGCAGCTTGGCCTTAGGGACTTCGAACACCGGGGAGCTGTTTTTT
clone_size: NA; d_call: NA; j_call: TRBJ1-2; v_call: TRBV6-5; cdr3_aa: CASRTSTRFNYGYTF; cdr3_nt: TGTGCCAGCAGAACTTCTACGAGATTTAACTATGGCTACACCTTC
clone_size: NA; d_call: NA; j_call: TRBJ1-6; v_call: TRBV28; cdr3_aa: CASSPGTRINSPLHF; cdr3_nt: TGTGCCAGCAGCCCAGGGACAAGGATTAATTCACCCCTCCACTTT
clone_size: NA; d_call: TRBD1; j_call: TRBJ1-1; v_call: TRBV6-5; cdr3_aa: CASRYKQGTPEAFF; cdr3_nt: TGTGCCAGCAGGTATAAACAGGGGACCCCTGAAGCTTTCTTT
clone_size: NA; d_call: TRBD1; j_call: TRBJ1-4; v_call: TRBV14; cdr3_aa: CASSQGTGLNEKLFF; cdr3_nt: TGTGCCAGCAGCCAGGGGACAGGACTAAATGAAAAACTGTTTTTT
clone_size: NA; d_call: NA; j_call: TRBJ1-1; v_call: TRBV28; cdr3_aa: CASSLWGQANTEAFF; cdr3_nt: TGTGCCAGCAGTTTATGGGGCCAGGCGAACACTGAAGCTTTCTTT
clone_size: NA; d_call: NA; j_call: TRBJ1-5; v_call: TRBV6-1; cdr3_aa: CASSEDGNQPQHF; cdr3_nt: TGTGCCAGCAGTGAAGACGGGAATCAGCCCCAGCATTTT
clone_size: NA; d_call: NA; j_call: TRBJ2-5; v_call: TRBV5-6; cdr3_aa: CASSLRRETQYF; cdr3_nt: TGTGCCAGCAGCTTGCGGAGGGAGACCCAGTACTTC
clone_size: few; d_call: TRBD2; j_call: TRBJ2-1; v_call: TRBV11-2; cdr3_aa: CASSPPSAGGGNEQFF; cdr3_nt: TGTGCCAGCAGCCCTCCCTCAGCGGGAGGTGGCAATGAGCAGTTCTTC
clone_size: NA; d_call: NA; j_call: TRBJ2-4; v_call: TRBV29-1; cdr3_aa: CSVVPSREAKNIQYF; cdr3_nt: TGCAGCGTTGTCCCTAGCAGGGAAGCCAAAAACATTCAGTACTTC
clone_size: NA; d_call: NA; j_call: TRBJ1-5; v_call: TRBV7-2; cdr3_aa: CASSEEVNQPQHF; cdr3_nt: TGTGCCAGCAGCGAGGAGGTAAATCAGCCCCAGCATTTT
clone_size: NA; d_call: TRBD1; j_call: TRBJ2-5; v_call: TRBV5-4; cdr3_aa: CASSATGGETQYF; cdr3_nt: TGTGCCAGCAGCGCTACAGGGGGAGAGACCCAGTACTTC
clone_size: NA; d_call: NA; j_call: TRBJ2-7; v_call: TRBV6-5; cdr3_aa: CASSYLGDEQYF; cdr3_nt: TGTGCCAGCAGTTATTTGGGGGACGAGCAGTACTTC
clone_size: NA; d_call: TRBD1; j_call: TRBJ2-7; v_call: TRBV5-6; cdr3_aa: CASSLGVPGQGYEQYF; cdr3_nt: TGTGCCAGCAGCTTGGGGGTGCCGGGACAGGGCTACGAGCAGTACTTC
clone_size: NA; d_call: TRBD1; j_call: TRBJ1-4; v_call: TRBV12-5; cdr3_aa: CASGRNRGNGEKLFF; cdr3_nt: TGTGCTAGTGGACGAAACAGGGGTAACGGTGAAAAACTGTTTTTT
clone_size: NA; d_call: TRBD1; j_call: TRBJ2-3; v_call: TRBV10-3; cdr3_aa: CAISKGQGSTDTQYF; cdr3_nt: TGTGCCATCAGTAAGGGACAGGGTAGCACAGATACGCAGTATTTT
clone_size: NA; d_call: TRBD2; j_call: TRBJ2-7; v_call: TRBV7-9; cdr3_aa: CASSLAQRGGFYEQYF; cdr3_nt: TGTGCCAGCAGCTTAGCCCAGCGGGGGGGGTTCTACGAGCAGTACTTC
clone_size: NA; d_call: NA; j_call: TRBJ1-2; v_call: TRBV19; cdr3_aa: CASSIDPVSGYTF; cdr3_nt: TGTGCCAGTAGTATAGATCCGGTATCCGGCTACACCTTC
clone_size: NA; d_call: NA; j_call: TRBJ2-2; v_call: TRBV4-3; cdr3_aa: CASSHEGAGELFF; cdr3_nt: TGCGCCAGCTCCCACGAGGGGGCCGGGGAGCTGTTTTTT
clone_size: NA; d_call: TRBD1; j_call: TRBJ1-2; v_call: TRBV29-1; cdr3_aa: CSVSRGAGGTNYGYTF; cdr3_nt: TGCAGCGTCTCTCGCGGAGCAGGGGGAACTAACTATGGCTACACCTTC
clone_size: NA; d_call: NA; j_call: TRBJ1-2; v_call: TRBV11-2; cdr3_aa: CASSPVLGGFDYGYTF; cdr3_nt: TGTGCCAGCAGCCCCGTATTAGGGGGGTTTGACTATGGCTACACCTTC
clone_size: once; d_call: NA; j_call: TRBJ2-7; v_call: TRBV2; cdr3_aa: CASIGSYDEQYF; cdr3_nt: TGTGCCAGCATCGGGAGTTACGACGAGCAGTACTTC
clone_size: NA; d_call: TRBD1; j_call: TRBJ1-1; v_call: TRBV7-6; cdr3_aa: CASSWDSNTEAFF; cdr3_nt: TGTGCCAGCAGCTGGGACAGCAACACTGAAGCTTTCTTT
clone_size: NA; d_call: TRBD2; j_call: TRBJ2-1; v_call: TRBV10-1; cdr3_aa: CASSAGTSGIDEQFF; cdr3_nt: TGCGCCAGCAGCGCCGGGACTAGCGGGATCGATGAGCAGTTCTTC
clone_size: NA; d_call: NA; j_call: TRBJ1-1; v_call: TRBV7-2; cdr3_aa: CASSSGVAEAFF; cdr3_nt: TGTGCCAGCAGCTCCGGGGTCGCTGAAGCTTTCTTT
clone_size: once; d_call: NA; j_call: TRBJ1-1; v_call: TRBV7-9; cdr3_aa: CASSPQYRSTRGAFF; cdr3_nt: TGTGCCAGCAGCCCCCAATACAGGAGCACTAGGGGAGCTTTCTTT
clone_size: NA; d_call: NA; j_call: TRBJ1-1; v_call: TRBV28; cdr3_aa: CASSSARGDTEAFF; cdr3_nt: TGTGCCAGCAGTTCCGCTAGGGGAGACACTGAAGCTTTCTTT
clone_size: NA; d_call: TRBD2; j_call: TRBJ2-7; v_call: TRBV19; cdr3_aa: CASSRGGTSGDSYEQYF; cdr3_nt: TGTGCCAGTAGCCGGGGGGGAACTAGCGGTGACTCCTACGAGCAGTACTTC
clone_size: NA; d_call: NA; j_call: TRBJ1-1; v_call: TRBV7-2; cdr3_aa: CASSLAPRPYTEAFF; cdr3_nt: TGTGCCAGCAGCTTAGCCCCCAGGCCCTACACTGAAGCTTTCTTT
clone_size: NA; d_call: NA; j_call: TRBJ2-3; v_call: TRBV10-3; cdr3_aa: CAISETPSFTDTQYF; cdr3_nt: TGTGCCATCAGTGAGACTCCATCGTTCACAGATACGCAGTATTTT
clone_size: NA; d_call: TRBD2; j_call: TRBJ2-7; v_call: TRBV5-5; cdr3_aa: CASSPRTSGGGEQYF; cdr3_nt: TGTGCCAGCAGCCCTCGGACTAGCGGGGGGGGCGAGCAGTACTTC
clone_size: NA; d_call: TRBD1; j_call: TRBJ1-4; v_call: TRBV7-9; cdr3_aa: CASSLAVSTGLNEKLFF; cdr3_nt: TGTGCCAGCAGCTTAGCGGTTTCGACAGGGCTTAATGAAAAACTGTTTTTT
clone_size: NA; d_call: NA; j_call: TRBJ2-5; v_call: TRBV5-4; cdr3_aa: CASSLSRGGAVGETQYF; cdr3_nt: TGTGCCAGCAGCTTGTCCAGGGGAGGGGCGGTTGGAGAGACCCAGTACTTC
clone_size: NA; d_call: NA; j_call: TRBJ1-4; v_call: TRBV5-1; cdr3_aa: CASSPGPGGTNEKLFF; cdr3_nt: TGCGCCAGCAGCCCCGGCCCCGGGGGAACTAATGAAAAACTGTTTTTT
clone_size: NA; d_call: NA; j_call: TRBJ2-2; v_call: TRBV18; cdr3_aa: CASSPLGETGELFF; cdr3_nt: TGTGCCAGCTCACCACTTGGTGAAACCGGGGAGCTGTTTTTT
clone_size: NA; d_call: NA; j_call: TRBJ2-7; v_call: TRBV28; cdr3_aa: CASSSAGGGTINEQYF; cdr3_nt: TGTGCCAGCAGTTCAGCGGGTGGGGGGACGATCAACGAGCAGTACTTC
clone_size: NA; d_call: TRBD2; j_call: TRBJ2-3; v_call: TRBV28; cdr3_aa: CASRVAGGGTDTQYF; cdr3_nt: TGTGCCAGCAGAGTAGCGGGAGGCGGCACAGATACGCAGTATTTT
clone_size: NA; d_call: TRBD1; j_call: TRBJ2-2; v_call: TRBV19; cdr3_aa: CASSTRGQRTGELFF; cdr3_nt: TGTGCCAGTAGTACCAGGGGGCAGAGGACCGGGGAGCTGTTTTTT
clone_size: NA; d_call: NA; j_call: TRBJ1-1; v_call: TRBV19; cdr3_aa: CASSTQRPEEAFF; cdr3_nt: TGTGCCAGTAGTACCCAACGGCCAGAGGAAGCTTTCTTT
clone_size: NA; d_call: NA; j_call: TRBJ2-7; v_call: TRBV9; cdr3_aa: CASSVGVGAGYEQYF; cdr3_nt: TGTGCCAGCAGCGTCGGCGTGGGGGCTGGCTACGAGCAGTACTTC